The clone carrying this T cell receptor beta chain has just a few counts. Its antigen remains unknown. TCRdb redid the calling of the reads with MiXCR, one entry per CDR3 protein. Among 110,000 to 150,000 distinct CDR3 sequences listed, over 25% were seen once. This sample is drawn from a study of T cell repertoires in cytomegalovirus infection. This CDR3 has 14 residues. V lost 3 bases and J lost 4, with 10 bases in between. The chain combines TRBV12-3 or TRBV12-4 with TRBJ1-3; tentative D call: TRBD1 (6 bases). The source was CD8+ T cells from cultured PBMCs, collected from culture after CMV antigen stimulation. The sequence was collected from a human donor in good health (CMV status not recorded). Some clones in this sample may be carry-over from other donors' samples. In nucleotides, the CDR3 is TGTGCCAGCAGTTTGGGCAGGGGAGGAAACACCATATATTTT. It encodes CASSLGRGGNTIYF.